This T cell receptor (beta chain) was observed in a study of cytomegalovirus exposure and HLA in healthy donors. Study outcomes and limitations: Trimming of TCR beta V- and J-genes showed a link, identified in a later analysis, to a missense DCLRE1C variant.

The primer mix had 60 Vbeta and 13 Jbeta primers. TCRdb keeps only in-frame clones here, not all; method: immunoSEQ multiplex PCR. This sample has some 130,000 clones, with around 75% found just once. In this sample, this clone turned up once. Its antigen remains unknown. This CDR3 contains 14 residues. Germline CDR1 reads LNHDA; CDR2 reads SQIVND (reference sequence). V lost 3 bases to trimming and J lost 4 bases, with 13 bases between them. The clonotype comes from a man aged 30 to 45 in good health and CMV-seronegative. The rearrangement uses TRBV19 and TRBJ2-7, with a weak D call TRBD1 (5 bases). The source material was PBMCs. Written as DNA, the CDR3 is TGTGCCAGTAGTATTAGGGGAAAAACTTACGAGCAGTACTTC. It encodes CASSIRGKTYEQYF. Variable domain in full (rest from reference TRBV19 and TRBJ2-7): DGGITQSPKYLFRKEGQNVTLSCEQNLNHDAMYWYRQDPGQGLRLIYYSQIVNDFQKGDIAEGYSVSREKKESFPLTVTSAQKNPTAFYLCASSIRGKTYEQYFGPGTRLTVT.